What follows are 9 T cell receptor beta chains derived from one specimen sequenced in a study of T cells expressing NK-cell markers. For each CDR3 protein, TCRdb gives one entry from its re-call of the 5' RACE reads, without DNA. The data show 300,000 to 500,000 distinct CDR3 sequences, and the top ten clones hold around 10%. Sequenced sample: blood T cells: a sorted CD56 or NKG2C T cell subset, CD4+ or CD8+ T cells, or bulk PBMC T cells (not recorded which). The receptors derive from a woman in her fifties or sixties in good health.

The rearrangement links TRBV10-3 to TRBJ2-1; TCRdb proposes TRBD2, but this gene call is untestable without DNA. This CDR3 contains 13 residues. CDR1 is ENHRY and CDR2 is SYGVKD in the germline V gene. The CDR3 sequence is CAMGTRGYDEQFF.

This chain joins TRBV6-6 and TRBJ2-1; TCRdb's assignment of TRBD2 cannot be checked, as there is no DNA. CDR3 length: 13 amino acids. In germline, CDR1 is MNHNY, CDR2 SVGAGI (reference sequence). CDR3: CASRTLDILEQFF.

The chain links TRBV24-1 to TRBJ2-3; the TRBD1 assignment by TCRdb is unverifiable without DNA. CDR1 and CDR2 from the germline V gene are KGHDR and SFDVKD. The CDR3 totals 18 residues. The CDR3 here is CATSQQGSRGKPTDTQYF.

The V call is TRBV2, the J call TRBJ1-5. The CDR3 spans 13 residues. The V gene's germline CDR1 is SNHLY and CDR2 FYNNEI. Here the CDR3 reads CASMSTSNQPQHF.

The V gene is TRBV10-3, the J gene TRBJ2-5. CDR3 length: 13 amino acids. Germline lookup yields CDR1 ENHRY and CDR2 SYGVKD. This chain's CDR3 is CAIGRGDQETQYF.

The chain employs TRBV29-1 and TRBJ2-2; with no DNA, the TCRdb D assignment of TRBD1 cannot be verified. Per germline, CDR1 SQVTM and CDR2 ANQGSEA. CDR3 length: 15 amino acids. CDR3 region: CSALRASGSSGELFF.

The J gene is TRBJ2-1, the V gene TRBV11-2; there is no DNA to check the TCRdb D call of TRBD2. Looked up from germline, CDR1 is SGHAT and CDR2 is FQNNGV. The CDR3 spans 16 residues. This chain's CDR3 is CASRELSGSSYNEQFF.

This chain links TRBV10-3 with TRBJ2-7; TCRdb returns TRBD2, unconfirmable since there is no DNA. The germline gives CDR1 ENHRY, CDR2 SYGVKD. This CDR3 is 14 amino acids long. The CDR3 loop reads CAISDYKLVYEQYF.

This chain connects TRBV20-1 to TRBJ2-5; TCRdb's assignment of TRBD2 cannot be checked, as there is no DNA. The CDR3 is 14 residues long. Germline CDR1 is DFQATT and CDR2 is SNEGSKA (reference sequence). The CDR3 reads CSADLGLAEETQYF.